The clone carrying this TCR beta chain was observed a handful of times. Antigen specificity is unknown. These data come from a study of cytomegalovirus exposure and HLA in healthy donors. Study-level results: Later on, a genetic analysis was performed. It linked a missense variant in DCLRE1C with V- and J-gene trimming of TCR beta. By a later analysis, the bulk of CMV-associated TCR beta chains appeared HLA-restricted.

The PCR contained 60 Vbeta and 13 Jbeta primers. In the authors' methods: In a later analysis, of roughly 83 million unique beta chains, about 12 million appeared in at least two donors. Data came from immunoSEQ multiplex PCR; TCRdb stores just in-frame clones and leaves some out. The D gene and trimming were derived from the DNA, and the V and J assignments and clone size from that table. This table holds some 130,000 clones, 70% to 80% found once. The J segment lost 8 bases and the V segment lost 4 bases, leaving 6 bases of the junction unmatched. Germline values: CDR1 GTSNPN, CDR2 SVGIG (reference sequence). This CDR3 has 14 residues.

The chain carries TRBV30 and TRBJ1-6; 9 positions agree with TRBD1. The sample taken for sequencing was PBMCs. This TCR was recovered from a man aged 25 to 40 in good health and CMV-seronegative. In DNA form, the CDR3 reads TGTGCCTGGACCACGGGACAGGGCTATTCACCCCTCCACTTT. This gives the protein CAWTTGQGYSPLHF.